This TCR beta chain came from a study of blood T cell repertoires in COVID-19. Recovered status applied to Cohort 3 donors who had two consecutive negative PCRs. It also applied to those with clearance or with symptom resolution. Trimming took 2 bases from V and 6 from J, leaving 8 bases between them. The V gene's germline CDR1 is SGHNT and CDR2 YENEEA. CDR3 length equals 13 residues. This clone was seen just once. This table comes from immunoSEQ multiplex PCR, and its TCRdb copy is limited to in-frame clones, with some not included. The data show under 300,000 clones, about nine tenths seen once. Material for sequencing was PBMCs or T cells enriched from blood (not recorded which). The TCR originated in a young woman who had recovered from COVID-19. V usage is TRBV11-3 and J usage is TRBJ2-1, with D possibly matching TRBD1 (6 bases). The CDR3 DNA reads TGTGCCAGCAGCTTAAACAGGGCCAATGAGCAGTTCTTC. Residues: CASSLNRANEQFF. The entire variable domain, with the rest obtained from reference TRBV11-3 and TRBJ2-1, is as follows: EAGVVQSPRYKIIEKKQPVAFWCNPISGHNTLYWYLQNLGQGPELLIRYENEEAVDDSQLPKDRFSAERLKGVDSTLKIQPAELGDSAVYLCASSLNRANEQFFGPGTRLTVL.